This passage covers 8 T cell receptor beta chains from one sample sequenced in a study of PD-L1 blockade in urothelial cancer (TCRdb year 2017). Libraries came from the immunoSEQ multiplex PCR assay. Drawn from immuneACCESS, this table holds only the in-frame rearrangements with V and J called that TCRdb kept. Clones are partly lost; checked studies trace under half to an unresolved V gene and leave the rest unexplained. In this sample the table shows 120,000 or so clones, 86% of which occur a single time. 2.4% of the sample is held by the ten biggest clonotypes. The time point label on this specimen signifies: peripheral blood 6 weeks after treatment start. The sample in question was PBMCs, obtained around atezolizumab (anti-PD-L1) treatment. Receptors originate from a man between 50 and 59 years old with urothelial cancer.

This sequence joins TRBV6-1 and TRBJ2-2; 8 nucleotides agree with TRBD2. The CDR3 is made up of 15 amino acids. Germline CDR1 is MNHNS and CDR2 is SASEGT. The V and J ends lost 2 bases and 8 bases, in that order; junction bases with no gene match: 7. CDR3: CASSEIGTRGGELFF. The CDR3 nucleotides read TGTGCCAGCAGTGAAATAGGGACTAGGGGAGGGGAGCTGTTTTTT.

The gene calls are TRBV30 and TRBJ2-7; TRBD2 matches 8 bases. The V gene's germline CDR1 is GTSNPN and CDR2 SVGIG (reference sequence). V was clipped by 5 bases and J by 6 bases; unmatched bases: 9. This CDR3 contains 13 residues. The CDR3 coding sequence is TGTGCCTGGTTGAAAGCGGGAGCAGCCGAGCAGTACTTC. Translating it yields CAWLKAGAAEQYF. Full variable domain (missing parts from reference TRBV30 and TRBJ2-7): SQTIHQWPATLVQPVGSPLSLECTVEGTSNPNLYWYRQAAGRGLQLLFYSVGIGQISSEVPQNLSASRPQDRQFILSSKKLLLSDSGFYLCAWLKAGAAEQYFGPGTRLTVT.

The J gene is TRBJ1-5, the V gene TRBV7-8; 9 bases align to TRBD1. CDR3 length: 14 residues. The J segment lost 5 bases and the V segment lost 2 bases, leaving 1 base of the junction unmatched. Per the germline V gene, CDR1 is SGHVS and CDR2 is FQNEAQ. In DNA form, the CDR3 reads TGTGCCAGCAGCTTAACAGGGGGCGATCAGCCCCAGCATTTT. Its protein product is CASSLTGGDQPQHF.

The chain is built from TRBV27 and TRBJ2-3; D is perhaps TRBD2 (6 bases). The V and J ends lost 8 bases and 4 bases respectively, with 10 bases between them. CDR3 length: 12 residues. The germline V gene has CDR1 MNHEY and CDR2 SMNVEV (reference sequence). CDR3 DNA sequence: TGTGCCAGCGGAGGGCCCCCAGATACGCAGTATTTT. Its protein is CASGGPPDTQYF.

The chain carries TRBV19 and TRBJ2-7; perhaps TRBD1 as D (6 bases). The CDR3 runs to 14 residues. Germline V gene lookup returns CDR1 LNHDA and CDR2 SQIVND (reference sequence). V lost 3 bases to trimming and J lost 9 bases, with 18 bases between them. CDR3 DNA sequence: TGTGCCAGTAGTATCAAACACAGGGAAAGTGGGCAGTACTTC. Protein: CASSIKHRESGQYF.

The chain uses TRBV4-1 and TRBJ1-4; 8 nucleotides line up with TRBD1. The CDR3 contains 16 residues. After removal of 1 base from V and 3 bases from J, the junction contained 4 bases not matched to a gene. CDR1 is MGHRA and CDR2 is YSYEKL in the germline V gene. Written as DNA, the CDR3 is TGCGCCAGCAGCCAAGCCAGGGGACAGGCTAATGAAAAACTGTTTTTT. Its protein is CASSQARGQANEKLFF.

In this sample, this clone turned up once. The chain links TRBV18 to TRBJ1-1, with unresolved D. The CDR3 consists of 12 residues. Looked up from germline, CDR1 is KGHSH and CDR2 is LQKENI. Trimming removed 3 bases at V and 4 bases at J, with 6 bases between. Here the CDR3 reads CASSPIPTEAFF. The CDR3 region has the DNA TGTGCCAGCTCACCCATCCCCACTGAAGCTTTCTTT.

The chain recombines TRBV18 with TRBJ2-7; 10 positions match TRBD1. V was pared by 0 bases and J by 2 bases, with 4 bases of the junction left unmatched. The CDR3 is 16 residues long. CDR1 and CDR2 (germline): KGHSH, LQKENI. Here the CDR3 DNA reads TGTGCCAGCTCACCACCCACCGGGACAGGGGCCTACGAGCAGTACTTC. Encoded protein: CASSPPTGTGAYEQYF.